What follows are 29 T cell receptor beta chains derived from one specimen sequenced in a study of blood T cell repertoires in COVID-19. Method: immunoSEQ multiplex PCR; TCRdb's copy keeps in-frame clones and lacks some. This table has about 200,000 clones, around 87% appearing once. What was sequenced was peripheral blood. These receptor sequences come from a man aged 60 to 75 with acute or convalescent COVID-19.

This rearrangement joins TRBV3-1 (or the pseudogene TRBV3-2) to TRBJ1-1; possibly TRBD1 for D (5 bases). This CDR3 has 12 amino acids. Germline V lookup: CDR1 LGHDT, CDR2 YNNKEL (reference sequence). The V end lost 6 bases, the J end lost 7 bases, and 12 bases lay between the germline ends. This CDR3 reads CASRGGSGEAFF. In nucleotides, the CDR3 is TGTGCCAGCAGGGGGGGGTCTGGTGAAGCTTTCTTT.

The V call is TRBV20-1, the J call TRBJ2-3; 7 bases map to TRBD2. Unmatched junction bases numbered 7, after V lost 3 bases and J lost 4 bases. The CDR3 runs 14 residues. Germline CDR1 DFQATT, CDR2 SNEGSKA (reference sequence). CDR3 in amino acids: CSASPSGASDTQYF. The CDR3 region has the DNA TGCAGTGCTAGTCCCAGCGGGGCCTCAGATACGCAGTATTTT.

The genes are TRBV5-5 and TRBJ1-1, with 8 bases matching TRBD1. CDR3 size: 15 residues. Germline V gene sequence: CDR1 SGHKS, CDR2 YYEKEE (reference sequence). J was trimmed by 1 base and V by 0 bases; bases with no gene match: 2. This CDR3 reads CASSLGGTGNTEAFF. The CDR3 region has the DNA TGTGCCAGCAGCTTGGGAGGGACAGGGAACACTGAAGCTTTCTTT.

The genes are TRBV5-1 and TRBJ2-3; 7 nucleotides align to TRBD2. V lost 4 bases, J lost 2 bases, and 7 bases stayed unmatched. Germline-derived CDR1 and CDR2 are SGHRS and YFSETQ. The length of the CDR3 is 15 residues. Here the CDR3 DNA reads TGCGCCAGCAGCCTATTGGCGGGGGACACAGATACGCAGTATTTT. Translating it yields CASSLLAGDTDTQYF.

The chain couples TRBV5-5 to TRBJ1-5; TRBD1 is a possible D gene (5 bases). Trimming removed 4 bases at V and 4 bases at J, with 18 bases between. The germline CDR1 and CDR2 sequences are SGHKS and YYEKEE (reference sequence). The CDR3 runs to 16 residues. The CDR3 DNA sequence: TGTGCCAGCAGCCGTTCGGGGGAAACGGCGAATCAGCCCCAGCATTTT. This translates into CASSRSGETANQPQHF.

The chain links TRBV5-6 to TRBJ1-5; tentatively, D is TRBD1 (6 bases). With 0 bases removed from V and 9 bases from J, the gap between germline ends came to 10 bases. Germline values: CDR1 SGHDT, CDR2 YYEEEE. The CDR3 length is 13 residues. In DNA, the CDR3 is TGTGCCAGCAGCTTGGGAGGGGGTGGGCCCCAGCATTTT. Residues: CASSLGGGGPQHF.

The chain couples TRBV28 to TRBJ1-5; D gene uncertain. V lost 2 bases, J lost 1 base, and 12 bases lay in between. Germline CDR1 and CDR2: MDHEN and SYDVKM. This CDR3 region has 16 residues. The CDR3 nucleotides read TGTGCCAGCAGTTTAAGCCGAGGGCTGAGCAATCAGCCCCAGCATTTT. It translates to CASSLSRGLSNQPQHF.

The table lists this clone with a few counts. This chain links TRBV7-9 with TRBJ2-1, with 9 bases lining up with TRBD2. The V gene's germline CDR1 is SEHNR and CDR2 FQNEAQ (reference sequence). CDR3 length: 16 amino acids. The V gene end was trimmed by 6 bases and the J gene end by 6 bases; junction bases not matched to a gene: 12. The CDR3 nucleotides are TGTGCCAGCAGTCCTCTGGGTAGCGGGGGATCCAATGAGCAGTTCTTC. This gives the protein CASSPLGSGGSNEQFF.

This rearrangement joins TRBV11-2 to TRBJ2-3, with a possible D match to TRBD2 (5 bases). Trimming shortened V by 0 bases and J by 1 base, and 11 bases separated the two germline ends. CDR3 length: 16 residues. Germline assignment: CDR1 SGHAT and CDR2 FQNNGV. The CDR3 DNA reads TGTGCCAGCAGCTTAGAGGAGGTTACCGGCACAGATACGCAGTATTTT. This gives the protein CASSLEEVTGTDTQYF.

Here the CDR3 reads CSVEWGQPHFYEQYF. The CDR3 DNA follows: TGCAGCGTTGAATGGGGACAGCCGCACTTCTACGAGCAGTACTTC. The chain employs TRBV29-1 and TRBJ2-7, with 7 bases lining up with TRBD1. Germline V CDR1 and CDR2: SQVTM, ANQGSEA. J was trimmed by 3 bases and V by 2 bases; bases with no gene match: 10. CDR3 length: 15 residues.

This rearrangement joins TRBV10-1 to TRBJ2-1, with D perhaps matching TRBD1 (6 bases). V was pared by 6 bases and J by 0 bases, with 24 bases between. CDR3 size: 19 residues. Germline V gene data show CDR1 as WNHNN and CDR2 as SYGVQD (reference sequence). The CDR3 here is CASRTGTRIPFSSYNEQFF. CDR3 DNA: TGCGCCAGCAGGACAGGAACCAGGATCCCCTTTAGCTCCTACAATGAGCAGTTCTTC.

The chain has TRBV18 and TRBJ1-1, with D possibly being TRBD1 (6 bases). The length of the CDR3 is 15 residues. CDR1 and CDR2 (germline): KGHSH, LQKENI. The V end was cut by 1 base, the J end by 1 base, with 10 bases between. Written as DNA, the CDR3 is TGTGCCAGCTCACCACGAGAACAGGGGAACACTGAAGCTTTCTTT. It is translated as CASSPREQGNTEAFF.

The CDR3 loop reads CASSPWTPQGTGELFF. The DNA for the CDR3 is TGTGCCAGCAGCCCATGGACACCTCAGGGCACCGGGGAGCTGTTTTTT. V usage is TRBV6-2 or TRBV6-3 and J usage is TRBJ2-2, with D tentatively TRBD1 (5 bases). This CDR3 region has 16 residues. Germline V gives CDR1 MNHEY, CDR2 SVGEGT. Trimming removed 6 bases at V and 4 bases at J, with 18 bases between.

This rearrangement joins TRBV7-8 to TRBJ1-4; 10 positions match TRBD1. The length of the CDR3 is 14 residues. V was clipped by 5 bases and J by 8 bases; unmatched bases: 5. Germline-derived CDR1 and CDR2 are SGHVS and FQNEAQ. CDR3 DNA: TGTGCCAGCAGCCGACAGGGGGCGAAAGAAAAACTGTTTTTT. This codes for CASSRQGAKEKLFF. Using reference TRBV7-8 and TRBJ1-4 for the parts outside the CDR3, the full variable domain is GAGVSQSPRYKVAKRGQDVALRCDPISGHVSLFWYQQALGQGPEFLTYFQNEAQLDKSGLPSDRFFAERPEGSVSTLKIQRTQQEDSAVYLCASSRQGAKEKLFFGSGTQLSVL.

A single count supports this clone. The chain employs TRBV6-2 or TRBV6-3 and TRBJ1-4, with D possibly matching TRBD1 (5 bases). CDR1 is MNHEY and CDR2 is SVGEGT in the germline V gene. Trimming left V 6 bases short and J 6 bases short, with 11 bases between. This CDR3 spans 13 amino acids. CDR3 in amino acids: CASSRAGDEKLFF. The CDR3 bases are TGTGCCAGCAGCCGCGCGGGGGATGAAAAACTGTTTTTT.

This clone was counted a few times. This chain uses TRBV19 with TRBJ1-3; TRBD1 might be the D (5 bases). The CDR3 is 14 amino acids. Germline-derived CDR1 and CDR2 are LNHDA and SQIVND (reference sequence). The V end was cut by 7 bases, the J end by 2 bases, with 12 bases between. The CDR3 nucleotides read TGTGCCAGTACCCTGGGGGGAACTGGAAACACCATATATTTT. It is translated as CASTLGGTGNTIYF.

This chain uses TRBV5-8 with TRBJ2-3; D remains unclear. V dropped 1 base and J dropped 0 bases, with 6 bases sitting between them. This CDR3 region has 14 residues. Germline loops: CDR1 SGHTS, CDR2 YDEGEE. CDR3 nucleotides: TGTGCCAGCAGCTTGATTACTAGCACAGATACGCAGTATTTT. This codes for CASSLITSTDTQYF.

The CDR3 loop is CASRGRQGYNSPLHF. The CDR3 DNA sequence: TGTGCCAGCAGGGGGAGACAGGGGTATAATTCACCCCTCCACTTT. The chain combines TRBV27 with TRBJ1-6; TRBD1 agrees at 8 bases. This CDR3 is built from 15 residues. Germline CDR1 is MNHEY and CDR2 is SMNVEV (reference sequence). V shed 6 bases, J shed 4 bases, and the junction held 5 bases outside the gene matches.

The chain carries TRBV19 and TRBJ1-1; TRBD1 matches at 7 bases. The CDR3 has 13 amino acids. Germline-derived CDR1 and CDR2 are LNHDA and SQIVND (reference sequence). Trimming at V came to 5 bases and at J to 4 bases, leaving 4 bases not matched to a gene. Here the CDR3 reads CASSFSGGTEAFF. CDR3 in DNA: TGTGCCAGTAGTTTTTCAGGGGGCACTGAAGCTTTCTTT.

The gene calls are TRBV6-2 or TRBV6-3 and TRBJ1-5; 7 bases are shared with TRBD1. After removal of 0 bases from V and 7 bases from J, the junction contained 6 bases not matched to a gene. Germline V gene data show CDR1 as MNHEY and CDR2 as SVGEGT. There are 15 residues in the CDR3. The CDR3 sequence: CASSYSGGGVQPQHF. In DNA, the CDR3 is TGTGCCAGCAGTTACTCAGGGGGCGGAGTGCAGCCCCAGCATTTT.

The genes are TRBV7-6 and TRBJ2-7, with D possibly matching TRBD2 (6 bases). The length of the CDR3 is 14 residues. The germline CDR1 and CDR2 sequences are SGHVS and FNYEAQ. Trimming shortened V by 0 bases and J by 6 bases, and 12 bases separated the two germline ends. CDR3 coding DNA: TGTGCCAGCAGCTTAGCTGAGGGACTTGCCGAGCAGTACTTC. Residues: CASSLAEGLAEQYF.

In its sample, this clone was seen once. V gene TRBV27 combines with J gene TRBJ1-1, with D possibly matching TRBD1 (6 bases). The germline gives CDR1 MNHEY, CDR2 SMNVEV (reference sequence). V lost 6 bases, J lost 0 bases, and 23 bases lay in between. There are 18 residues in the CDR3. The CDR3: CASRSQGQGMGVNTEAFF. The CDR3 region has the DNA TGTGCCAGCAGATCGCAGGGGCAGGGGATGGGGGTGAACACTGAAGCTTTCTTT.

The V and J genes are TRBV9 and TRBJ2-6, with D tentatively TRBD1 (6 bases). V was pared by 1 base and J by 1 base, with 18 bases between. Germline lookup yields CDR1 SGDLS and CDR2 YYNGEE. CDR3 length: 19 amino acids. The CDR3 loop is CASSVNSGHTKSGANVLTF. For the CDR3, the DNA is TGTGCCAGCAGCGTAAACTCGGGACACACAAAGTCTGGGGCCAACGTCCTGACTTTC.

The CDR3 nucleotides read TGTGCCAGCAGCTTAGGTCCGCTAGCGGGTTACGAGCAGTACTTC. This codes for CASSLGPLAGYEQYF. The chain links TRBV7-2 to TRBJ2-7; 8 bases fit TRBD2. Trimming at V came to 1 base and at J to 4 bases, leaving 6 bases not matched to a gene. This CDR3 spans 15 amino acids. Germline V gives CDR1 SGHTA, CDR2 FQGNSA.

The rearrangement uses TRBV11-2 and TRBJ2-1; 7 bases line up with TRBD2. This CDR3 contains 14 residues. CDR1 SGHAT and CDR2 FQNNGV come from the germline V gene. V gave up 2 bases and J gave up 10 bases; unmatched junction bases: 8. CDR3 nucleotide sequence: TGTGCCAGCAGCTTATCTCCTAGCGGAACCGAGCAGTTCTTC. This gives the protein CASSLSPSGTEQFF.

The V call is TRBV25-1, the J call TRBJ2-7; maybe TRBD1 (6 bases). The CDR3 loop spans 12 amino acids. Germline CDR1 reads MGHDK; CDR2 reads SYGVNS. Deletions cut 6 bases from V and 2 bases from J, with 8 bases between. The CDR3 sequence: CASRGGPYEQYF. CDR3 DNA: TGTGCCAGCAGAGGGGGTCCCTACGAGCAGTACTTC.

In its sample, this clone was seen once. V is TRBV2 and J is TRBJ2-3, with 7 positions matching TRBD1. V was pared by 6 bases and J by 1 base, with 10 bases of the junction left unmatched. The CDR3 is 16 residues long. Germline CDR1 SNHLY, CDR2 FYNNEI. The CDR3 region has the DNA TGTGCCAGCAGGGGGGACAGAGGCCCTGGCACAGATACGCAGTATTTT. As protein: CASRGDRGPGTDTQYF.

The chain combines TRBV9 with TRBJ1-1; D is ambiguous. Germline CDR1 and CDR2: SGDLS and YYNGEE. There are 14 residues in the CDR3. Trimming cost V 6 bases and J 3 bases, with 15 bases left between them. The CDR3 DNA follows: TGTGCCAGCACCTCCGTGAGGGCGGACACTGAAGCTTTCTTT. Amino acid sequence: CASTSVRADTEAFF.

A few counts support this clone. The V and J genes are TRBV5-1 and TRBJ2-1; tentative D call: TRBD2 (5 bases). This CDR3 contains 13 residues. The V end lost 1 base, the J end lost 3 bases, and 5 bases lay between the germline ends. The V gene's germline CDR1 is SGHRS and CDR2 YFSETQ. The CDR3 loop reads CASSLTSYNEQFF. The DNA of the CDR3 is TGCGCCAGCAGCTTGACTAGCTACAATGAGCAGTTCTTC.